Each of the 32 T cell receptor beta chains below was sequenced from the same sample in a study of T cell repertoires in aging, cancer and after chemotherapy. TCR beta rearrangements were amplified from peripheral blood genomic DNA. A mixed TRB-A/B primer pool amplified rearranged TRB by multiplex touch-down PCR. TCRdb reprocessed the multiplex PCR reads with MiXCR, giving one entry per CDR3 protein. The sample lists approximately 400 distinct CDR3 sequences, roughly 27% occurring once. Specimen: blood. The receptors shown here come from a human donor with a solid tumor.

This chain's CDR3 is CASSENSADKNIQYF. DNA of the CDR3: TGTGCCAGCAGTGAAAACAGCGCTGACAAAAACATTCAGTACTTC. The chain recombines TRBV6-1 with TRBJ2-4; no reliable D call. Looked up from germline, CDR1 is MNHNS and CDR2 is SASEGT. The CDR3 is 15 amino acids. Trimming stripped 2 bases from V and 3 bases from J, with 11 bases between.

This clonotype has a handful of counts. V is TRBV4-3 and J is TRBJ1-4; 7 positions agree with TRBD1. The CDR3 covers 16 residues. V was clipped by 3 bases and J by 4 bases; unmatched bases: 8. Per the germline V gene, CDR1 is LGHNA and CDR2 is YSLEER. The CDR3 DNA reads as TGCGCCAGCAGCCAGGATCTGGGACAGAGTAATGAAAAACTGTTTTTT. This gives the protein CASSQDLGQSNEKLFF.

The V and J genes are TRBV10-3 and TRBJ1-4; no clear D gene. The ends were cut back, 0 bases at V and 4 bases at J, with 15 bases in the middle. This CDR3 comprises 17 residues. Germline V gene sequence: CDR1 ENHRY, CDR2 SYGVKD. The CDR3 loop reads CAISESFLGSRNEKLFF. The CDR3 bases are TGTGCCATCAGTGAGTCGTTTTTGGGCAGCCGTAATGAAAAACTGTTTTTT.

As for this clonotype: Given a much more abundant clone one base away, this may be a read error. J is TRBJ1-2 and V is TRBV6-1; D is ambiguous. The germline V gene has CDR1 MNHNS and CDR2 SASEGT. This CDR3 spans 15 amino acids. Deletions cut 4 bases from V and 12 bases from J, with 24 bases between. The CDR3 here is CASSGSDNRIQGNTF. DNA of the CDR3: TGTGCCAGCAGTGGCTCAGATAACCGAATTCAAGGGAACACCTTC.

In DNA form, the CDR3 reads TGCAGTGCTAGGGCGAGGTCGGACAGATACAATGAGCAGTTCTTC. It translates to CSARARSDRYNEQFF. V usage is TRBV20-1 and J usage is TRBJ2-1; possible D gene TRBD1, 6 bases. Trimming pared 3 bases from V and 4 bases from J, leaving 16 bases between. Germline assignment: CDR1 DFQATT and CDR2 SNEGSKA (reference sequence). The CDR3 sequence is 15 residues long.

By sample fraction, this clonotype is large (0.1 to 1%). The V gene is TRBV19, the J gene TRBJ2-4; D uncertain. This CDR3 has 15 amino acids. Germline CDR1 is LNHDA and CDR2 is SQIVND (reference sequence). V was shortened by 4 bases and J by 3 bases, with 13 bases between the two germline ends. The CDR3 reads CASSNAPGSKNIQYF. CDR3 nucleotides: TGTGCCAGTAGTAATGCGCCGGGCAGCAAAAACATTCAGTACTTC.

About this clonotype: One base away lies a much larger clone, so this may be a sequencing read error. This chain connects TRBV6-1 to TRBJ1-6, with D possibly matching TRBD1 (5 bases). The CDR3 runs 14 residues. The germline gives CDR1 MNHNS, CDR2 SASEGT. The CDR3 coding sequence is TGTGCCAGCAGTGATGCAGGGTTTAATTTACCCCTCCACTTT. This sequence encodes CASSDAGFNLPLHF.

About this clonotype: A much larger clone differs from this one at a single base, so this may be a read error. The J gene is TRBJ1-4, the V gene TRBV15; D not certain. Trimming pared 6 bases from V and 1 base from J, leaving 18 bases between. Germline CDR1 is LNHNV and CDR2 is YYDKDF (reference sequence). There are 17 residues in the CDR3. The CDR3 is CATREKLRAETNEKLFF. The CDR3 DNA follows: TGTGCCACCAGAGAGAAGCTGAGGGCCGAAACTAATGAAAAACTGTTTTTT.

This chain links TRBV24-1 with TRBJ2-1; D unresolved. V was cut by 3 bases and J by 8 bases, with 16 bases left in between. This CDR3 has 15 amino acids. Germline V gene lookup returns CDR1 KGHDR and CDR2 SFDVKD. This CDR3 reads CATSDAGPPGDEQFF. The CDR3 region has the DNA TGTGCCACCAGTGATGCCGGGCCCCCCGGCGATGAGCAGTTCTTC.

By share of the sample, this clonotype is large (0.1 to 1%). V gene TRBV19 combines with J gene TRBJ2-2; D perhaps matches TRBD2 (6 bases). Per germline, CDR1 LNHDA and CDR2 SQIVND (reference sequence). Trimming cost V 7 bases and J 1 base, with 16 bases left between them. The CDR3 length is 16 residues. The CDR3 DNA reads as TGTGCCAGTAAGGCGTCTTGGGGGGAGAACACCGGGGAGCTGTTTTTT. Translation: CASKASWGENTGELFF. The whole variable domain, filled in from reference TRBV19 and TRBJ2-2, reads DGGITQSPKYLFRKEGQNVTLSCEQNLNHDAMYWYRQDPGQGLRLIYYSQIVNDFQKGDIAEGYSVSREKKESFPLTVTSAQKNPTAFYLCASKASWGENTGELFFGEGSRLTVL.

This clonotype rates as large. This chain joins TRBV5-6 and TRBJ2-1; 8 positions agree with TRBD1. Germline lookup yields CDR1 SGHDT and CDR2 YYEEEE. Trimming removed 2 bases from V and 9 bases from J; junction bases left unmatched: 10. This CDR3 spans 15 amino acids. The CDR3 region has the DNA TGTGCCAGCAGCTTCGGGACAGGCCCGGCCAGTGAGCAGTTCTTC. Amino acid sequence: CASSFGTGPASEQFF.

Comment on this clonotype: A single base separates this from a much larger clone, so it may be a read error. The chain uses TRBV7-6 and TRBJ1-2, with D possibly TRBD1 on 6 matching bases. The CDR3 is 13 residues long. Germline assignment: CDR1 SGHVS and CDR2 FNYEAQ. The CDR3 loop reads CASSDSGDPGYIF. As DNA, the CDR3 is TGTGCCAGCAGCGATTCAGGGGATCCTGGCTACATCTTC.

A single count supports this clonotype. The gene calls are TRBV20-1 and TRBJ1-4; D is perhaps TRBD1 (5 bases). Germline V gene lookup returns CDR1 DFQATT and CDR2 SNEGSKA (reference sequence). The CDR3 sequence is 14 residues long. CDR3 region: CQSGALFGNEKLFF. As DNA, the CDR3 is TGCCAAAGCGGGGCTCTGTTTGGTAATGAAAAACTGTTTTTT.

This clonotype is judged large. V usage is TRBV6-6 and J usage is TRBJ2-7, with 7 positions matching TRBD2. The V gene end was trimmed by 2 bases and the J gene end by 2 bases; junction bases not matched to a gene: 3. CDR1 MNHNY and CDR2 SVGAGI come from the germline V gene (reference sequence). CDR3 length: 14 residues. Written as DNA, the CDR3 is TGTGCCAGCAGTTACACTAGCGACACCTACGAGCAGTACTTC. It codes for CASSYTSDTYEQYF.

This clonotype is deemed hyperexpanded. J is TRBJ1-2 and V is TRBV29-1; the D gene is possibly TRBD1 (6 bases). Trimming removed 4 bases from V and 8 bases from J, with 14 bases in between. CDR1 and CDR2 from the germline V gene are SQVTM and ANQGSEA. The CDR3 extends over 12 amino acids. CDR3 sequence: CSVGAGTTGYTF. CDR3 nucleotides: TGCAGCGTTGGGGCAGGGACAACAGGCTACACCTTC.

This clonotype was seen only a few times. This chain joins TRBV12-3 or TRBV12-4 and TRBJ1-6; D not certain. The CDR3 is made up of 12 amino acids. The V end lost 5 bases, the J end lost 6 bases, and 5 bases lay between the germline ends. The CDR3 spells CASSLINSPLHF. CDR3 in DNA: TGTGCCAGCAGTCTGATTAATTCACCCCTCCACTTT.

This clonotype has just a few counts. J is TRBJ2-1 and V is TRBV20-1, with TRBD2 matching over 7 bases. This CDR3 has 15 amino acids. Germline V lookup: CDR1 DFQATT, CDR2 SNEGSKA (reference sequence). The trim removed 3 bases at V and 2 bases at J, leaving 7 bases unmatched. Here the CDR3 DNA reads TGCAGTGCTAGGAAACTAGCGACCCCCTACAATGAGCAGTTCTTC. It specifies CSARKLATPYNEQFF.

This clonotype rates as hyperexpanded (1% or more). The J gene is TRBJ2-3, the V gene TRBV4-2; D tentatively fits TRBD1 or TRBD2 (5 bases each). The CDR3 spans 16 residues. Germline V gives CDR1 LGHNA, CDR2 YNFKEQ. Between the trimmed V and J ends, which lost 0 bases and 4 bases, there was a span of 14 bases. CDR3 nucleotide sequence: TGTGCCAGCAGCCAAGATGAGGGGAGAGGGGCAGATACGCAGTATTTT. Translation gives CASSQDEGRGADTQYF.

The rearrangement uses TRBV5-6 and TRBJ2-1; 13 nucleotides align to TRBD2. The V gene end was trimmed by 3 bases and the J gene end by 5 bases; junction bases not matched to a gene: 8. The CDR3 sequence is 17 residues long. Germline CDR1 reads SGHDT; CDR2 reads YYEEEE. The chain's CDR3 is CASSYGTSGNRDNEQFF. Written as DNA, the CDR3 is TGTGCCAGCAGCTACGGGACTAGCGGGAACCGAGACAATGAGCAGTTCTTC.

This clonotype is hyperexpanded (1% or more) within its sample. The V and J genes are TRBV29-1 and TRBJ2-7, with 8 bases fitting TRBD1. The CDR3 loop spans 16 amino acids. The V gene end was trimmed by 3 bases and the J gene end by 7 bases; junction bases not matched to a gene: 17. Germline V lookup: CDR1 SQVTM, CDR2 ANQGSEA. CDR3 coding DNA: TGCAGCGTTGACGGAGTTGCGGGACAGGCCAGAGAGGAGCAGTACTTC. It yields the protein CSVDGVAGQAREEQYF.

This rearrangement joins TRBV28 to TRBJ2-1; D possibly matches TRBD1 or TRBD2 (5 bases each). This CDR3 comprises 16 residues. Trimming took off 6 bases at V and 0 bases at J, with 15 bases between the two ends. The V gene's germline CDR1 is MDHEN and CDR2 SYDVKM. The CDR3 is CASSPGTASSYNEQFF. CDR3 bases: TGTGCCAGCAGCCCCGGGACGGCGAGCTCCTACAATGAGCAGTTCTTC. Full variable domain (outside the CDR3, taken from reference TRBV28 and TRBJ2-1): DVKVTQSSRYLVKRTGEKVFLECVQDMDHENMFWYRQDPGLGLRLIYFSYDVKMKEKGDIPEGYSVSREKKERFSLILESASTNQTSMYLCASSPGTASSYNEQFFGPGTRLTVL.

By proportion, this clonotype is large. V usage is TRBV27 and J usage is TRBJ2-7; TRBD1 might be the D (6 bases). CDR3 length: 14 residues. V lost 6 bases, J lost 6 bases, and 18 bases lay in between. Germline values: CDR1 MNHEY, CDR2 SMNVEV (reference sequence). CDR3 coding DNA: TGTGCCAGCAGGGGGGTCTGGCAGGGGTTCGAGCAGTACTTC. This encodes CASRGVWQGFEQYF.

J is TRBJ1-2 and V is TRBV20-1; the D is unclear. Germline V gene lookup returns CDR1 DFQATT and CDR2 SNEGSKA (reference sequence). V was cut by 3 bases and J by 5 bases, with 4 bases left in between. This CDR3 contains 10 residues. The CDR3 coding sequence is TGCAGTGCTAGTATATATGGCTACACCTTC. It codes for CSASIYGYTF.

This clonotype counts as large. The chain has TRBV5-4 and TRBJ2-1; tentative D call: TRBD2 (5 bases). CDR3 length: 15 residues. Germline assignment: CDR1 SGHNT and CDR2 YYREEE (reference sequence). The V end lost 3 bases, the J end lost 3 bases, and 13 bases lay between the germline ends. The CDR3 spells CASSSRPGLYNEQFF. CDR3 sequence (DNA): TGTGCCAGCAGCTCTCGACCTGGACTCTACAATGAGCAGTTCTTC.

V usage is TRBV27 and J usage is TRBJ2-5; no reliable D call. Trimming pared 0 bases from V and 4 bases from J, leaving 12 bases between. Germline lookup yields CDR1 MNHEY and CDR2 SMNVEV (reference sequence). This CDR3 comprises 15 residues. CDR3 sequence (DNA): TGTGCCAGCAGTTTATCCCAGGCGTCCGTAGAGACCCAGTACTTC. Amino acids: CASSLSQASVETQYF.

In this sample, this clonotype is large. This rearrangement joins TRBV6-1 to TRBJ1-6, with D tentatively TRBD1 (5 bases). Trimming left V 3 bases short and J 6 bases short, with 9 bases between. CDR3 length: 14 amino acids. Germline V gives CDR1 MNHNS, CDR2 SASEGT. CDR3 DNA: TGTGCCAGCAGTGATGCAGGGTTTAATTCACCCCTCCACTTT. It is translated as CASSDAGFNSPLHF.

This clonotype has only a few counts. The J gene is TRBJ2-2, the V gene TRBV7-6; D not certain. CDR3 length equals 16 residues. Trimming left V 1 base short and J 6 bases short, with 15 bases between. Germline V gives CDR1 SGHVS, CDR2 FNYEAQ. CDR3: CASSLGISLIPGELFF. In DNA, the CDR3 is TGTGCCAGCAGCTTAGGCATCTCCCTGATCCCCGGGGAGCTGTTTTTT.

Sample share makes this clonotype hyperexpanded. The chain is built from TRBV29-1 and TRBJ2-7; TRBD1 matches at 7 bases. The CDR3 runs 14 residues. The trim removed 4 bases at V and 0 bases at J, leaving 6 bases unmatched. From germline, CDR1 is SQVTM and CDR2 ANQGSEA. This CDR3 reads CSVAKGGASYEQYF. CDR3 DNA sequence: TGCAGCGTTGCAAAAGGGGGCGCCTCCTACGAGCAGTACTTC.

This clonotype is labeled as large. The chain carries TRBV5-4 and TRBJ2-1; TRBD1 agrees at 8 bases. Germline V gene lookup returns CDR1 SGHNT and CDR2 YYREEE (reference sequence). V gave up 0 bases and J gave up 0 bases; unmatched junction bases: 2. The CDR3 runs 16 residues. CDR3 nucleotides: TGTGCCAGCAGCTTGGCCACAGGGGGCTCCTACAATGAGCAGTTCTTC. Translating it yields CASSLATGGSYNEQFF.

Of note for this clonotype: A much larger clone differs from this one at a single base, so this may be a read error. The J gene is TRBJ2-1, the V gene TRBV15; 9 bases agree with TRBD1. Germline V lookup: CDR1 LNHNV, CDR2 YYDKDF (reference sequence). This CDR3 is 17 amino acids long. The CDR3, as DNA: TGTGCCGCCAGCAGAGATTCACCGGGACAGGGCATCAATGAGCAGTTCTTC. Protein: CAASRDSPGQGINEQFF.

This clonotype is judged large. This sequence joins TRBV27 and TRBJ1-2; 9 bases are a match to TRBD1. Germline trimming cut 5 bases from V and 4 bases from J; bases unmatched to any gene: 8. Germline CDR1 and CDR2: MNHEY and SMNVEV (reference sequence). The CDR3 spans 15 residues. This chain's CDR3 is CASSRTGVRLYGYTF. Here the CDR3 DNA reads TGTGCCAGCAGTAGGACAGGGGTAAGACTCTATGGCTACACCTTC.

The rearrangement joins TRBV24-1 to TRBJ2-1, with 13 bases that match TRBD2. The CDR3 runs to 20 residues. Germline CDR1 and CDR2: KGHDR and SFDVKD. The V and J ends lost 2 bases and 0 bases, in that order; junction bases with no gene match: 9. DNA for the CDR3: TGTGCCACCAGTGATTACGGGACTAGCGGGATCCTGGGCTCCTACAATGAGCAGTTCTTC. Its translation: CATSDYGTSGILGSYNEQFF.